This TCR beta chain stems from a study of T cell responses to AZD1222 COVID-19 vaccine. Findings and limits, study-wide: In all cases, repertoires were sampled only after the peak T cell response.

This CDR3 spans 15 amino acids. Germline assignment: CDR1 SGHAT and CDR2 FQDESV (reference sequence). The germline V and J ends were trimmed by 1 base and 1 base, with 11 bases remaining between them. Clones were sequenced by immunoSEQ multiplex PCR, and TCRdb holds only the in-frame ones, with some missing. This sample yields approximately 150,000 clones, of which 75% to 90% are seen a single time; 1.6% belongs to the top ten. This clone was detected only once. Its antigen is as yet unknown. The sequence was collected from an adult who received the AZD1222 COVID-19 vaccine. This rearrangement joins TRBV11-1 to TRBJ2-7; either TRBD1 or TRBD2 may fit D (5 bases each). Material: peripheral blood, obtained 28 days after the second AZD1222 dose. The CDR3 nucleotides read TGTGCCAGCAGCTTAGTGGGACGGATTTCCTACGAGCAGTACTTC. Its translation: CASSLVGRISYEQYF.